This TCR beta chain was profiled in a study of cytomegalovirus exposure and HLA in healthy donors. Details on this clone: No antigen is known for it.

CDR1 is MRHNA and CDR2 is SNTAGT in the germline V gene. Trimming removed 5 bases at V and 6 bases at J, with 15 bases between. The length of the CDR3 is 14 residues. Whole-study results and caveats: While the bulk of TCR sequences proved rare, some public TCRs turned up in many donors.

The repertoire was sequenced with immunoSEQ multiplex PCR; TCRdb's copy has only in-frame clones and lacks some. The table records some 200,000 clones, approximately 86% of them present only once. J is TRBJ2-3 and V is TRBV6-4; the D call may be TRBD1 or TRBD2 (6 bases each). The clonotype comes from a man aged 25 to 40 in good health and CMV-seropositive. Source material: PBMCs. The CDR3 reads CASSIMGGQDTQYF. The CDR3 nucleotides are TGTGCCAGCAGTATCATGGGGGGCCAGGATACGCAGTATTTT.